These T cell receptor beta chains were read from a single sample in a study of graft-versus-host responses after intestinal transplantation. Some clones are missing from TCRdb's copy, which holds only in-frame ones; the method was immunoSEQ multiplex PCR. Here the sample spans some 25,000 clones, roughly nine tenths being singletons. Specimen: PBMCs, collected roughly 41 days after intestinal transplant. The receptors originated from a human patient who received an intestinal transplant, so some T cells may come from the graft donor. Each CDR3 is given without its conserved first and last residue. Fields, in order: V gene, CDR3 protein.

v_call: TRBV25-1
cdr3_aa: ASSEYTGLKTQY

v_call: TRBV7-6
cdr3_aa: ASSWLAGHPLGIYNEQF

v_call: TRBV5-5
cdr3_aa: ASSLGLAGVNEQY

v_call: TRBV4-1
cdr3_aa: ASSQDRSGSIPDTQY

v_call: TRBV5-1
cdr3_aa: ASSWTGLGTSGRPTYEQY

v_call: TRBV27
cdr3_aa: ASSFAGTGWGEQY

v_call: TRBV2
cdr3_aa: ASSVGSYDSNQPQH

v_call: TRBV13
cdr3_aa: ASSLPLELDTEAF

v_call: TRBV28
cdr3_aa: ASSRETSGRVTETQY

v_call: TRBV11-2
cdr3_aa: ASSYSGRVYNEQF

v_call: TRBV6-5
cdr3_aa: ASSQPTGGNTEAF

v_call: TRBV5-1
cdr3_aa: ASSVEEVTYNEQF

v_call: TRBV5-5
cdr3_aa: ASSLPGQGEWITEAF

v_call: TRBV19
cdr3_aa: ASRPGTGNQPQH

v_call: TRBV11-2
cdr3_aa: ASRLGTIEQY

v_call: TRBV27
cdr3_aa: ASSLKITDTQY

v_call: TRBV30
cdr3_aa: AWSVGGGTVQF

v_call: TRBV7-9
cdr3_aa: ASSLESGQGNGYT

v_call: TRBV6-5
cdr3_aa: ASSGLAGTSYEQY

v_call: TRBV19
cdr3_aa: ASSVQGDSEAF

v_call: TRBV15
cdr3_aa: ATSRDQRTGSTGELF

v_call: TRBV19
cdr3_aa: ASSIYPDRGGYEQY

v_call: TRBV21-1
cdr3_aa: ARLRDRGTDTQY

v_call: TRBV27
cdr3_aa: ASSLRLAGGIAKNIQY

v_call: TRBV28
cdr3_aa: ASSSGQGSFYEQY

v_call: TRBV28
cdr3_aa: ASSPTGTSGKSSYNEQF

v_call: TRBV6-5
cdr3_aa: ASSSSTGGNIQY

v_call: TRBV4-2
cdr3_aa: ASSLVLGTGGYGYT

v_call: TRBV2
cdr3_aa: ASRETGGVNYGYT

v_call: TRBV2
cdr3_aa: ASSRIRYEQY

v_call: TRBV7-2
cdr3_aa: ASSLAVVTGTNEKLF

v_call: TRBV11-2
cdr3_aa: ASSLDQRGEETQY

v_call: TRBV9
cdr3_aa: ASSAPTGAEYNSPLH

v_call: TRBV7-9
cdr3_aa: ASSSSVTGTNEKLF

v_call: TRBV19
cdr3_aa: ASSSRTGNNEQF

v_call: TRBV10-3
cdr3_aa: AISDEEGVREQY

v_call: TRBV7-2
cdr3_aa: ASSTRRTSVHNEQF

v_call: TRBV15
cdr3_aa: ATSSFGSLNEKLF

v_call: TRBV19
cdr3_aa: ASSMAGAETQY

v_call: TRBV25-1
cdr3_aa: ASRRGGDSPLH

v_call: TRBV10-2
cdr3_aa: ASRTGDAYEQY

v_call: TRBV5-1
cdr3_aa: ASSSGQGPLSGANVLT

v_call: TRBV7-9
cdr3_aa: ASSLPNTDTQY

v_call: TRBV4-1
cdr3_aa: ASSQTRLAGSLVI

v_call: TRBV4-2
cdr3_aa: ASSQVASGTYEQY

v_call: TRBV28
cdr3_aa: ASSPTPQDQY

v_call: TRBV28
cdr3_aa: ASSLVIGTDSNQPQH

v_call: TRBV25-1
cdr3_aa: ASSETGGATEAF

v_call: TRBV7-9
cdr3_aa: ASSSPGQGSNEQF

v_call: TRBV7-9
cdr3_aa: ASSLEIRILAGGGETQY

v_call: TRBV4-3
cdr3_aa: ASSQERYGLAEVGSYNEQF

v_call: TRBV30
cdr3_aa: AWSVQLAGAKNIQY

v_call: TRBV2
cdr3_aa: ASSEGQGTGELF

v_call: TRBV19
cdr3_aa: ASSTGPHNEQF